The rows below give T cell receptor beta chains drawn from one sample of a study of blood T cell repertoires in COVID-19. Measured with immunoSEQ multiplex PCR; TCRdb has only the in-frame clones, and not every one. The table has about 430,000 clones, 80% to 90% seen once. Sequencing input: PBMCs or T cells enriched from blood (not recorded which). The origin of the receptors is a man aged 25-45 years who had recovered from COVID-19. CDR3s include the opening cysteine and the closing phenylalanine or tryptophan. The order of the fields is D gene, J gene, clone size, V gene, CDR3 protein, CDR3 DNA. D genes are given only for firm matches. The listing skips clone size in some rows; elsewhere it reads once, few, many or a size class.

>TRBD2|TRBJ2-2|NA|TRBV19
CASQRDLNTGELFF
TGTGCCAGTCAGCGGGACCTAAACACCGGGGAGCTGTTTTTT
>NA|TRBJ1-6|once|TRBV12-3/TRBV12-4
CASGPENSPLHF
TGTGCCAGCGGCCCGGAGAATTCACCCCTCCACTTT
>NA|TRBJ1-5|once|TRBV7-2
CASSKDSGNQPQHF
TGTGCCAGCAGCAAAGACAGTGGAAATCAGCCCCAGCATTTT
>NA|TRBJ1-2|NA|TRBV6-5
CASSSQDLYGYTF
TGTGCCAGCAGCTCACAGGATTTATATGGCTACACCTTC
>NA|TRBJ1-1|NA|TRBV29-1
CSVDGQGGYTEAFF
TGCAGCGTTGATGGCCAGGGAGGTTACACTGAAGCTTTCTTT
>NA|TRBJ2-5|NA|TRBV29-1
CSISREQGLQETQYF
TGCAGCATTTCCCGCGAGCAGGGACTCCAAGAGACCCAGTACTTC
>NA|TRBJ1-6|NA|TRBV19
CASSIMNTLHF
TGTGCCAGTAGTATTATGAACACCCTCCACTTT
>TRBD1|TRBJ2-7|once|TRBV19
CASSRDRGSYEQYF
TGTGCCAGTAGTAGGGACAGGGGATCCTACGAGCAGTACTTC
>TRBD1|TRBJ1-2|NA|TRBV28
CASRRLTGQIDGYTF
TGTGCCAGCAGACGTTTGACAGGGCAAATCGATGGCTACACCTTC
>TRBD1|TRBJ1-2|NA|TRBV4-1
CASSPGQAYGYTF
TGCGCCAGCAGCCCGGGACAGGCCTATGGCTACACCTTC
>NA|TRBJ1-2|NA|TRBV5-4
CASRPTLAGSYTF
TGTGCCAGCAGGCCGACCCTCGCGGGGAGCTACACCTTC
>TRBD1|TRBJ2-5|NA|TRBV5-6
CASSGIGQGGETQYF
TGTGCCAGCAGCGGAATAGGACAGGGCGGAGAGACCCAGTACTTC
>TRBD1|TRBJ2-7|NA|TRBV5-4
CASSPGTGFYEQYF
TGTGCCAGCAGCCCCGGGACAGGGTTCTACGAGCAGTACTTC
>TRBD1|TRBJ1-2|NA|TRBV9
CASSGQQGAWYGYTF
TGTGCCAGCAGCGGACAACAGGGGGCTTGGTATGGCTACACCTTC
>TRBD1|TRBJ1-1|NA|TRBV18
CASSSRGQDTEAFF
TGTGCCAGCTCATCCAGGGGGCAGGACACTGAAGCTTTCTTT
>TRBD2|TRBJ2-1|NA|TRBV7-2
CASSPAPGGGEQFF
TGTGCCAGCAGCCCCGCCCCGGGAGGAGGGGAGCAGTTCTTC
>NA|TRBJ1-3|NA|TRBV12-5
CASGLEGAGRNTIYF
TGTGCTAGTGGTTTGGAAGGGGCAGGGCGAAACACCATATATTTT
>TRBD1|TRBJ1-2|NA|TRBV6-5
CASHLATGGSYGYTF
TGTGCCAGCCACCTTGCCACAGGGGGCAGCTATGGCTACACCTTC
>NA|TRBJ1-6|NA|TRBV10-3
CAISEGQVNSPLHF
TGTGCCATCAGTGAAGGTCAGGTCAATTCACCCCTCCACTTT
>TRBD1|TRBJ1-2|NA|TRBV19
CASSFPGQPNGYTF
TGTGCCAGTAGTTTCCCGGGACAGCCGAATGGCTACACCTTC
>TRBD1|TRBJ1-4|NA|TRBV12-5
CASGSGARGMATNEKLFF
TGTGCTAGTGGTTCAGGTGCCAGGGGGATGGCGACTAATGAAAAACTGTTTTTT
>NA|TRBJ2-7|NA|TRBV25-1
CASSWGGIRDEQYF
TGTGCCAGTTCTTGGGGCGGGATAAGGGACGAGCAGTACTTC
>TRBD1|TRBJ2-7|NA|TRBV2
CASSVDRVLRDEQYF
TGTGCCAGCAGTGTCGACAGGGTTCTTCGGGACGAGCAGTACTTC
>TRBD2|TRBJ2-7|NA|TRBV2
CASSGGLAGGEAQYF
TGTGCCAGCAGTGGAGGGCTAGCGGGAGGGGAAGCGCAGTACTTC
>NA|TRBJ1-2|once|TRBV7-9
CASSPDTGGYTF
TGTGCCAGCAGCCCAGATACGGGTGGCTACACCTTC
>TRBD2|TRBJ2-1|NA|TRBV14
CASSQASSGRAIQFF
TGTGCCAGCAGCCAAGCCTCTAGCGGGAGGGCCATACAGTTCTTC
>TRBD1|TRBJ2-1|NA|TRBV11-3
CASSPSPDRVNEQFF
TGTGCCAGCAGCCCTAGCCCTGACAGGGTCAATGAGCAGTTCTTC
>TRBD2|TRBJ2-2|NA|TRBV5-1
CASSRQAGGPPTGELFF
TGCGCCAGCAGCAGACAAGCGGGAGGGCCCCCCACCGGGGAGCTGTTTTTT
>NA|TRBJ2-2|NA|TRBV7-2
CASSLQANTGELFF
TGTGCCAGCAGCTTACAGGCGAACACCGGGGAGCTGTTTTTT
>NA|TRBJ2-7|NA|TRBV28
CASRTSGSSYEQYF
TGTGCCAGCAGGACAAGTGGTAGTTCGTACGAGCAGTACTTC
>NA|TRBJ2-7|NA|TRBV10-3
CAISRQESSYEQYF
TGTGCCATCAGCCGACAGGAGAGCTCCTACGAGCAGTACTTC
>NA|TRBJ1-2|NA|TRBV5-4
CASSPGINYGYTF
TGTGCCAGCAGCCCGGGGATAAACTATGGCTACACCTTC
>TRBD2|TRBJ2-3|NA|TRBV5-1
CASSLDPLAGVTDTQYF
TGCGCCAGCAGCTTGGACCCTCTAGCGGGGGTCACAGATACGCAGTATTTT
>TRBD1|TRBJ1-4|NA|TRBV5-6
CASSPPGQLEKLFF
TGTGCCAGCAGCCCCCCGGGACAGCTTGAAAAACTGTTTTTT
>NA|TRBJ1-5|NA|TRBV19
CASKQDTYSNQPQHF
TGTGCCAGTAAACAGGACACCTATAGCAATCAGCCCCAGCATTTT
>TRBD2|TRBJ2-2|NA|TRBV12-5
CASGPTVIRGAGELFF
TGTGCTAGTGGTCCTACAGTCATCCGGGGGGCCGGGGAGCTGTTTTTT
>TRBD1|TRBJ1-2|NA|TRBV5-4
CASSHSTGKGGYTF
TGTGCCAGCAGCCACTCGACAGGGAAAGGTGGCTACACCTTC
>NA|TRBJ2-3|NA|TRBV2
CASSEGGWTQYF
TGTGCCAGCAGTGAAGGAGGGTGGACGCAGTATTTT
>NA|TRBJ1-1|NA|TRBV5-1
CASRIGQLNTEAFF
TGCGCCAGCAGGATCGGACAGTTGAACACTGAAGCTTTCTTT
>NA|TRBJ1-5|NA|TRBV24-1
CATGDIFSNQPQHF
TGTGCCACTGGGGACATCTTTAGCAATCAGCCCCAGCATTTT
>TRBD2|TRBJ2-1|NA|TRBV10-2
CASSEPFGGGSSYNEQFF
TGCGCCAGCAGTGAGCCCTTCGGCGGCGGGAGCTCCTACAATGAGCAGTTCTTC
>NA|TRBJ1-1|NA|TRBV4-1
CASSQAPRLNTEAFF
TGCGCCAGCAGCCAAGCCCCTAGATTGAACACTGAAGCTTTCTTT
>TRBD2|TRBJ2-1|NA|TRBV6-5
CASRRWWEGHNEQFF
TGTGCCAGCAGGAGGTGGTGGGAGGGACACAATGAGCAGTTCTTC
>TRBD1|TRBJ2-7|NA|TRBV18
CASSGQGPYEQYF
TGTGCCAGCTCCGGACAGGGTCCCTACGAGCAGTACTTC
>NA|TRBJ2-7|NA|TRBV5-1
CASTGDSSYEQYF
TGCGCCAGTACGGGAGATTCATCCTACGAGCAGTACTTC
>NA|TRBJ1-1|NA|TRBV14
CASSQQGIRNTEAFF
TGTGCCAGCAGCCAGCAGGGAATCCGGAACACTGAAGCTTTCTTT
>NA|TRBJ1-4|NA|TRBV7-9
CASSLAGAEKLFF
TGTGCCAGCAGCCTTGCTGGGGCGGAAAAACTGTTTTTT
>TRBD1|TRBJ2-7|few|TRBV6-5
CASTRDRGFYEQYF
TGTGCCAGCACTCGGGACAGGGGGTTCTACGAGCAGTACTTC